Here is one T cell receptor (beta chain) with its context. The antigen is not known. This could be a read error, since a much larger clone is one nucleotide away. cDNA synthesis was performed by 5'RACE with 10-nucleotide random UMIs. TCRdb itself ran the 5' RACE reads through MiXCR, one entry per CDR3 protein. The sample consists of about 70,000 distinct CDR3 sequences, roughly 3% of them appearing once. The data derive from a study of neurological immune-mediated disorders. This CDR3 region has 13 residues. V shed 3 bases and J shed 1 base, with 6 bases lying between them. Libraries used 2 million unsorted PBMCs kept frozen in RNAlater. General study results and limits: HTLV-1-associated myelopathy displayed the greatest TCR clonal expansion, and multiple sclerosis exhibited the smallest, lower than that of healthy controls. Phylogenetically, 18 of 34 multiple sclerosis patients' repertoires fell into one related-CDR3 cluster, a possible signature.

The TCR sequence derives from a woman aged 45-65 years with multiple sclerosis. Source material: PBMCs. The chain carries TRBV12-3 or TRBV12-4 and TRBJ1-1; D remains unclear. CDR3 coding DNA: TGTGCCAGCAGTTTCGGCCAGAACACTGAAGCTTTCTTT. It encodes CASSFGQNTEAFF.